Sequencing of this TCR beta chain was carried out in a study of cytomegalovirus exposure and HLA in healthy donors. Study-level points and caveats: Roughly uniform depth of sequencing across donors was assumed in presence/absence analyses. TRBV6-2, TRBV6-3 and some other V segments were unresolvable in 87-base-pair reads. A later analysis linked a missense variant in DCLRE1C to the trimming of TCR beta V and J genes.

Germline trimming cut 11 bases from V and 3 bases from J; bases unmatched to any gene: 4. The CDR3 covers 12 residues. CDR1 SEHNR and CDR2 FQNEAQ come from the germline V gene (reference sequence). The study ran its PCR with 60 Vbeta and 13 Jbeta primers. The repertoire was sequenced with immunoSEQ multiplex PCR; TCRdb's copy has only in-frame clones and lacks some. This table holds about 78,000 clones, 60% to 75% found once. Comments on this clone: Antigen unknown.

This rearrangement joins TRBV7-9 to TRBJ2-7, with 10 nucleotides matching TRBD1. Material: PBMCs. This receptor was obtained from a woman aged 40 to 50 in good health and CMV-seropositive. The CDR3 DNA sequence: TGTGCCTGGGACAGGGGAAACTACGAGCAGTACTTC. It translates to CAWDRGNYEQYF.